Described below is a single T cell receptor (beta chain) sequence and its context. Its recognized antigen is unknown. Per-nucleotide qualities are absent, and no much larger clonotype sits a single base away. Receptor libraries were prepared by the immunoSEQ multiplex PCR assay. The table was pulled from immuneACCESS by TCRdb, which kept in-frame rearrangements only. Such tables lose some clones; where checked, under half of the loss comes from unresolved V genes, and the rest has no known cause. The sample includes about 77,000 clones, with 74% observed a single time. The ten largest clonotypes hold roughly 9.8% of the sample. V sheds 0 bases and J sheds 5 bases, leaving 22 bases between their ends. The CDR1 and CDR2 encoded by the germline V gene are LGHNA and YSLEER. The CDR3 runs 18 residues from the cysteine to the phenylalanine. Here the CDR3 DNA is all that survives: 54 bases in frame from base 1.

This entry is derived from a study of radiotherapy plus CTLA-4 blockade in lung cancer (dated by TCRdb to between 2017 and 2018). About the investigation overall: Among the enrolled patients, approximately 17% had an objective response, and less than 40% reached disease control. Points the paper makes about the study in general: After treatment with radiotherapy and ipilimumab, TCR clones that originated in tumors expanded in peripheral blood. The strongest predictors of response, as reported, were early dynamic changes in blood T cell clones along with a rise in serum interferon-beta after radiation.

Focal radiation therapy combined with CTLA-4 blockade (ipilimumab) was tested in patients with chemo-refractory metastatic non-small-cell lung cancer. The chain links TRBV4-3 with TRBJ1-1; the D gene remains uncertain. Sequenced here: peripheral blood, sampled from a patient treated with radiotherapy plus ipilimumab. The TCR originated in a human donor with non-small cell lung cancer whose response to radiotherapy plus ipilimumab could not be evaluated. The CDR3 amino acid sequence is: CASSQDLRLTMSGTEAFF. The sequenced DNA: TGCGCCAGCAGCCAAGATCTCCGTTTGACAATGTCGGGGACTGAAGCTTTCTTT.